The rows below give T cell receptor beta chains drawn from one sample of a study of blood T cell repertoires in COVID-19. Clones were read by immunoSEQ multiplex PCR, and TCRdb kept only the in-frame ones, dropping some. The sample lists approximately 300,000 clones; more than 80% were seen once. Sequencing was carried out using peripheral blood. The receptors were gathered from a young man who had recovered from COVID-19. CDR3s include the opening cysteine and the closing phenylalanine or tryptophan. The order of the fields is J gene, D gene, V gene, clone size, CDR3 DNA, CDR3 protein. The D gene is left open where the match is weak. The listing skips clone size in some rows; elsewhere it reads once, few, many or a size class.

J gene: TRBJ2-5; D gene: TRBD2; V gene: TRBV3-1/TRBV3-2; clone size: .; CDR3 DNA: TGTGCCAGCAGCCAAGGAGGCGGGGGACCCCAAGAGACCCAGTACTTC; CDR3 protein: CASSQGGGGPQETQYF
J gene: TRBJ2-3; D gene: TRBD2; V gene: TRBV29-1; clone size: .; CDR3 DNA: TGCAGCGTTGAAAGGTTTACTAGCGGGGGGGGTGCAGATACGCAGTATTTT; CDR3 protein: CSVERFTSGGGADTQYF
J gene: TRBJ2-7; D gene: TRBD1; V gene: TRBV18; clone size: .; CDR3 DNA: TGTGCCAGCTCACCGCCCGGACAGGGGTGGTGGGGCGAGCAGTACTTC; CDR3 protein: CASSPPGQGWWGEQYF
J gene: TRBJ2-1; D gene: TRBD2; V gene: TRBV5-4; clone size: .; CDR3 DNA: TGTGCCAGCAGCTTGCCGGGACTAGCGGGCCGGGAGCAGTTCTTC; CDR3 protein: CASSLPGLAGREQFF
J gene: TRBJ2-2; D gene: .; V gene: TRBV6-5; clone size: .; CDR3 DNA: TGTGCCAGCAGTTACGGACATACGAACACCGGGGAGCTGTTTTTT; CDR3 protein: CASSYGHTNTGELFF
J gene: TRBJ1-2; D gene: .; V gene: TRBV29-1; clone size: .; CDR3 DNA: TGCAGCGTTGAAGGCGGAGCTAACTATGGCTACACCTTC; CDR3 protein: CSVEGGANYGYTF
J gene: TRBJ2-1; D gene: TRBD2; V gene: TRBV6-2/TRBV6-3; clone size: .; CDR3 DNA: TGTGCCAGCAGTTACTGGACTAGCGGGAGCACTGAGCAGTTCTTC; CDR3 protein: CASSYWTSGSTEQFF
J gene: TRBJ1-6; D gene: .; V gene: TRBV3-1/TRBV3-2; clone size: .; CDR3 DNA: TGTGCCAGCAGCCAAGAATTCACTTGGGGGACATCTAGTTCACCCCTCCACTTT; CDR3 protein: CASSQEFTWGTSSSPLHF
J gene: TRBJ2-2; D gene: .; V gene: TRBV3-1/TRBV3-2; clone size: .; CDR3 DNA: TGTGCCAGCAGCCATGGAGCGGGGAGGGGGAAGGCCGGGGAGCTGTTTTTT; CDR3 protein: CASSHGAGRGKAGELFF
J gene: TRBJ2-1; D gene: TRBD2; V gene: TRBV18; clone size: .; CDR3 DNA: TGTGCCAGCTCAGAATACACCGGGACTAGCGGGCCAGGGCGGCAGTTCTTC; CDR3 protein: CASSEYTGTSGPGRQFF
J gene: TRBJ2-3; D gene: .; V gene: TRBV9; clone size: few; CDR3 DNA: TGTGCCAGCAGCGTAGATACGGGAAGACAGTATTTT; CDR3 protein: CASSVDTGRQYF
J gene: TRBJ2-5; D gene: TRBD2; V gene: TRBV9; clone size: .; CDR3 DNA: TGTGCCAGCAGCGTAGGGGCGACTAGCGGGAGAGGACTCGAGACCCAGTACTTC; CDR3 protein: CASSVGATSGRGLETQYF
J gene: TRBJ1-4; D gene: TRBD1; V gene: TRBV11-2; clone size: .; CDR3 DNA: TGTGCCAGCAGCTTAGGCCCCGAGGGGGCCAGGGAAAAACTGTTTTTT; CDR3 protein: CASSLGPEGAREKLFF
J gene: TRBJ1-2; D gene: .; V gene: TRBV10-2; clone size: .; CDR3 DNA: TGCGCCAGCAGCAGTCCCTATGGCTACACCTTC; CDR3 protein: CASSSPYGYTF
J gene: TRBJ2-7; D gene: TRBD1; V gene: TRBV11-2; clone size: .; CDR3 DNA: TGTGCCAGCAGCCGGGACAGAGGTAACGAGCAGTACTTC; CDR3 protein: CASSRDRGNEQYF
J gene: TRBJ1-1; D gene: .; V gene: TRBV29-1; clone size: .; CDR3 DNA: TGCAGCGTTCAATTACAGGGATGGAACACTGAAGCTTTCTTT; CDR3 protein: CSVQLQGWNTEAFF
J gene: TRBJ2-1; D gene: .; V gene: TRBV6-5; clone size: .; CDR3 DNA: TGTGCCAGCAGTTACTGGGGGGATGAGCAGTTCTTC; CDR3 protein: CASSYWGDEQFF
J gene: TRBJ2-7; D gene: TRBD1; V gene: TRBV3-1/TRBV3-2; clone size: .; CDR3 DNA: TGTGCCAGCAGCGCAGGGGGCCTGGACGAGCAGTACTTC; CDR3 protein: CASSAGGLDEQYF
J gene: TRBJ2-7; D gene: .; V gene: TRBV7-2; clone size: .; CDR3 DNA: TGTGCCAGCAGCCAACGGCTTAGCAGCAGCTCCTACGAGCAGTACTTC; CDR3 protein: CASSQRLSSSSYEQYF
J gene: TRBJ2-7; D gene: TRBD1; V gene: TRBV29-1; clone size: .; CDR3 DNA: TGCAGAGAATCGGGACAGTACTCCTACGAGCAGTACTTC; CDR3 protein: CRESGQYSYEQYF
J gene: TRBJ2-7; D gene: TRBD2; V gene: TRBV11-2; clone size: .; CDR3 DNA: TGTGCCAGCAGCCTAGGACTAGCGGATTACGAGCAGTACTTC; CDR3 protein: CASSLGLADYEQYF
J gene: TRBJ1-1; D gene: TRBD1; V gene: TRBV19; clone size: .; CDR3 DNA: TGTGCCAGTACCTCCGGACAGGGTTTCACTGAAGCTTTCTTT; CDR3 protein: CASTSGQGFTEAFF
J gene: TRBJ1-2; D gene: .; V gene: TRBV6-5; clone size: .; CDR3 DNA: TGTGCCAGCAGTTACTCGATTACAGGCTATGGCTACACCTTC; CDR3 protein: CASSYSITGYGYTF
J gene: TRBJ1-6; D gene: .; V gene: TRBV18; clone size: few; CDR3 DNA: TGTGCCAGCTCACCACGGTCGCAGGGGATCGATTCACCCCTCCACTTT; CDR3 protein: CASSPRSQGIDSPLHF
J gene: TRBJ1-1; D gene: .; V gene: TRBV19; clone size: .; CDR3 DNA: TGTGCCAGTAGTATAGGGGGACCCCTGGAGGGCACTGAAGCTTTCTTT; CDR3 protein: CASSIGGPLEGTEAFF
J gene: TRBJ2-7; D gene: TRBD1; V gene: TRBV6-5; clone size: .; CDR3 DNA: TGTGCCAGCAGTTACGATGGGACAGAAGCCTACGAGCAGTACTTC; CDR3 protein: CASSYDGTEAYEQYF
J gene: TRBJ2-3; D gene: .; V gene: TRBV9; clone size: .; CDR3 DNA: TGTGCCAGCAGCGCCTCCTTGTCTAGCACAGATACGCAGTATTTT; CDR3 protein: CASSASLSSTDTQYF
J gene: TRBJ2-7; D gene: TRBD1; V gene: TRBV6-5; clone size: .; CDR3 DNA: TGTGCCAGCAGCCCCGGGACAGTTTACGAGCAGTACTTC; CDR3 protein: CASSPGTVYEQYF
J gene: TRBJ1-1; D gene: .; V gene: TRBV5-1; clone size: once; CDR3 DNA: TGCGCCAGCAGTTCAGGTCAGAACACTGAAGCTTTCTTT; CDR3 protein: CASSSGQNTEAFF
J gene: TRBJ1-1; D gene: .; V gene: TRBV19; clone size: .; CDR3 DNA: TGTGCCAGTAGTCTCAAACAGGGTGTGAACACTGAAGCTTTCTTT; CDR3 protein: CASSLKQGVNTEAFF
J gene: TRBJ2-1; D gene: TRBD2; V gene: TRBV7-7; clone size: .; CDR3 DNA: TGTGCCAGCAGCTTAGAGGTCGCGGGCGGGAGGGCCGGTAAGACAAATGAGCAGTTCTTC; CDR3 protein: CASSLEVAGGRAGKTNEQFF
J gene: TRBJ2-1; D gene: .; V gene: TRBV11-3; clone size: .; CDR3 DNA: TGTGCCAGCAGCTTAGCCGCCTACAATGAGCAGTTCTTC; CDR3 protein: CASSLAAYNEQFF
J gene: TRBJ1-6; D gene: .; V gene: TRBV4-3; clone size: .; CDR3 DNA: TGCGCCAGCAGCCCCCGCCAGGGGACGAATTCACCCCTCCACTTT; CDR3 protein: CASSPRQGTNSPLHF
J gene: TRBJ2-1; D gene: TRBD2; V gene: TRBV19; clone size: once; CDR3 DNA: TGTGCCAGTAGCCCAGGACTAGCAGGTGAGCAGTTCTTC; CDR3 protein: CASSPGLAGEQFF
J gene: TRBJ2-7; D gene: TRBD1; V gene: TRBV18; clone size: .; CDR3 DNA: TGTGCCAGCTCACCCACAGGGGGGTCCTACGAGCAGTACTTC; CDR3 protein: CASSPTGGSYEQYF
J gene: TRBJ2-3; D gene: TRBD1; V gene: TRBV2; clone size: .; CDR3 DNA: TGTGCCAGCAGAAACCGGGACAGGGGGGCTACAGATACGCAGTATTTT; CDR3 protein: CASRNRDRGATDTQYF
J gene: TRBJ2-6; D gene: TRBD2; V gene: TRBV13; clone size: .; CDR3 DNA: TGTGCCAGCAGCTTTGTCCTAGCGGGGGACCCTGGGGCCAACGTCCTGACTTTC; CDR3 protein: CASSFVLAGDPGANVLTF
J gene: TRBJ2-1; D gene: TRBD1; V gene: TRBV11-2; clone size: few; CDR3 DNA: TGTGCCAGCAGTAGGGGGCGGAGCTCCTACAATGAGCAGTTCTTC; CDR3 protein: CASSRGRSSYNEQFF
J gene: TRBJ1-5; D gene: TRBD1; V gene: TRBV15; clone size: once; CDR3 DNA: TGTGCCACCAGCAGAGATCGTGGGACAGGGGGCGGCCTGGATCAGCCCCAGCATTTT; CDR3 protein: CATSRDRGTGGGLDQPQHF
J gene: TRBJ1-2; D gene: TRBD1; V gene: TRBV6-5; clone size: few; CDR3 DNA: TGTGCCAGCAGTTACTCACAGGGGGCTGGCTACACCTTC; CDR3 protein: CASSYSQGAGYTF
J gene: TRBJ2-7; D gene: TRBD2; V gene: TRBV10-1; clone size: .; CDR3 DNA: TGCGCCCCCAAGTCAGAGCGGGAGGGATCCTACGAGCAGTACTTC; CDR3 protein: CAPKSEREGSYEQYF
J gene: TRBJ2-3; D gene: TRBD1; V gene: TRBV9; clone size: .; CDR3 DNA: TGTGCCAGCAGCGGGAGGACAGGGATGATGGATACGCAGTATTTT; CDR3 protein: CASSGRTGMMDTQYF
J gene: TRBJ2-3; D gene: .; V gene: TRBV5-1; clone size: once; CDR3 DNA: TGCGCCAGCAACGGACAGACCACAGATACGCAGTATTTT; CDR3 protein: CASNGQTTDTQYF
J gene: TRBJ2-7; D gene: .; V gene: TRBV2; clone size: .; CDR3 DNA: TGTGCCAGCCGGGATTTGGGCGAGCAGTACTTC; CDR3 protein: CASRDLGEQYF
J gene: TRBJ2-5; D gene: TRBD2; V gene: TRBV20-1; clone size: .; CDR3 DNA: TGCAGTGCTAGTATTGGACTAGCGGAAGAGACCCAGTACTTC; CDR3 protein: CSASIGLAEETQYF
J gene: TRBJ1-1; D gene: .; V gene: TRBV5-1; clone size: .; CDR3 DNA: TGCGCCAGCAGCTTTGATAGGCAGGGTCGAAACACTGAAGCTTTCTTT; CDR3 protein: CASSFDRQGRNTEAFF
J gene: TRBJ2-7; D gene: TRBD2; V gene: TRBV3-1/TRBV3-2; clone size: .; CDR3 DNA: TGTGCCAGCAGCCTAGGACTAGCGGGATCCTACGAGCAGTACTTC; CDR3 protein: CASSLGLAGSYEQYF
J gene: TRBJ2-1; D gene: TRBD2; V gene: TRBV9; clone size: .; CDR3 DNA: TGTGCCAGCAGCGCAGGGACTAGCGACTACTCCTACAATGAGCAGTTCTTC; CDR3 protein: CASSAGTSDYSYNEQFF
J gene: TRBJ1-6; D gene: .; V gene: TRBV5-5; clone size: .; CDR3 DNA: TGTGCCAGCAGCTTGCTAGCAGATAATTCACCCCTCCACTTT; CDR3 protein: CASSLLADNSPLHF
J gene: TRBJ1-6; D gene: TRBD1; V gene: TRBV10-2; clone size: few; CDR3 DNA: TGCGCCAGCAGGGGGACAGAAAATAATTCACCCCTCCACTTT; CDR3 protein: CASRGTENNSPLHF
J gene: TRBJ1-2; D gene: .; V gene: TRBV19; clone size: .; CDR3 DNA: TGTGCCAGTATTTACGGGAACTATGGCTACACCTTC; CDR3 protein: CASIYGNYGYTF
J gene: TRBJ2-5; D gene: TRBD1; V gene: TRBV5-4; clone size: .; CDR3 DNA: TGTGCCAGCAGCAGCCGGGACAGGGGCGGGGAGACCCAGTACTTC; CDR3 protein: CASSSRDRGGETQYF
J gene: TRBJ2-5; D gene: TRBD1; V gene: TRBV6-5; clone size: .; CDR3 DNA: TGTGCCAGCAGCCGCGGGACAGGGGAAGAAGAGACCCAGTACTTC; CDR3 protein: CASSRGTGEEETQYF
J gene: TRBJ1-2; D gene: .; V gene: TRBV30; clone size: few; CDR3 DNA: TGTGCCTGGACACCCATCCAGAACTATGGCTACACCTTC; CDR3 protein: CAWTPIQNYGYTF
J gene: TRBJ2-1; D gene: TRBD1; V gene: TRBV27; clone size: .; CDR3 DNA: TGTGCCAGCATACAGGGGGCGCTTAATGAGCAGTTCTTC; CDR3 protein: CASIQGALNEQFF
J gene: TRBJ2-7; D gene: .; V gene: TRBV23-1; clone size: .; CDR3 DNA: TGCGCCAGCAAAACAGGGAGGGCCTACGAGCAGTACTTC; CDR3 protein: CASKTGRAYEQYF
J gene: TRBJ2-2; D gene: .; V gene: TRBV15; clone size: .; CDR3 DNA: TGTGCCACCAGCAGAAGGGGGTCTAGCGGAAACACCGGGGAGCTGTTTTTT; CDR3 protein: CATSRRGSSGNTGELFF
J gene: TRBJ1-4; D gene: TRBD1; V gene: TRBV14; clone size: .; CDR3 DNA: TGTGCCAGCAGCCCGGGACAGGGTCGCGAAAAACTGTTTTTT; CDR3 protein: CASSPGQGREKLFF
J gene: TRBJ2-3; D gene: TRBD1; V gene: TRBV20-1; clone size: .; CDR3 DNA: TGCAGTGCTAGTACGGACAGGAGCACAGATACGCAGTATTTT; CDR3 protein: CSASTDRSTDTQYF
J gene: TRBJ1-4; D gene: TRBD1; V gene: TRBV5-1; clone size: .; CDR3 DNA: TGCGCCAGCAGCTGGGCGGGGACAGACGTTAATGAAAAACTGTTTTTT; CDR3 protein: CASSWAGTDVNEKLFF